What follows are 14 T cell receptor beta chains derived from one specimen sequenced in a study of a mutant IDH1 vaccine in newly diagnosed glioma. Which antigens these TCRs recognize remains unknown. Time point given: week 35, safety follow-up. Vaccination used 300 ug of mutant IDH1 20-mer peptide per dose, with topical imiquimod. The protocol was immunoSEQ multiplex PCR, while the TCRdb copy is restricted to in-frame clones and leaves out a portion. The data contain about 32,000 clones, over 65% of them seen just once; the ten biggest clones take up roughly 10%. This sample comprised PBMCs, obtained from a glioma patient whose treatment included an IDH1 peptide vaccine. The receptor set was obtained from a woman aged 40 to 50 with glioma.

The J gene is TRBJ2-5, the V gene TRBV5-1; 7 positions agree with TRBD2. The ends lost 3 bases at V and 3 bases at J; junction bases unmatched: 5. The CDR3 has 14 amino acids. Per the germline V gene, CDR1 is SGHRS and CDR2 is YFSETQ. CDR3 sequence (DNA): TGCGCCAGCAGCTCCTACACTAGCGAAGAGACCCAGTACTTC. It codes for CASSSYTSEETQYF.

This clone was counted a few times. The chain joins TRBV6-1 to TRBJ1-2; 9 bases line up with TRBD1. The ends lost 5 bases at V and 2 bases at J; junction bases unmatched: 6. The germline CDR1 and CDR2 sequences are MNHNS and SASEGT. The CDR3 contains 15 residues. The CDR3 region is CASSHPGQGNYGYTF. DNA for the CDR3: TGTGCCAGCAGTCACCCCGGACAGGGGAACTATGGCTACACCTTC.

The rearrangement uses TRBV11-2 and TRBJ2-7; TRBD1 agrees at 9 bases. There are 14 residues in the CDR3. The ends lost 5 bases at V and 6 bases at J; junction bases unmatched: 8. Germline V CDR1 and CDR2: SGHAT, FQNNGV. CDR3 nucleotide sequence: TGTGCCAGCAGCGCCCGGGACAGGGATGCCGAGCAGTACTTC. Its translation is CASSARDRDAEQYF.

This clone was seen a few times. The chain carries TRBV6-1 and TRBJ1-5, with D hard to call. The germline gives CDR1 MNHNS, CDR2 SASEGT. This CDR3 contains 11 residues. Trimming took 4 bases from V and 7 from J, leaving 5 bases between them. The CDR3 nucleotides read TGTGCCAGCAGTGGAGAGCAGCCCCAGCATTTT. Residues: CASSGEQPQHF.

The rearrangement links TRBV19 to TRBJ1-1; weak D call: TRBD1 (5 bases). This CDR3 spans 13 amino acids. V was cut by 6 bases and J by 10 bases, with 18 bases left in between. Germline V gives CDR1 LNHDA, CDR2 SQIVND (reference sequence). The CDR3 reads CASRFRDPMPAFF. The CDR3 DNA reads TGTGCCAGTAGATTCCGGGACCCCATGCCAGCTTTCTTT.

This chain uses TRBV5-1 with TRBJ1-1; TRBD1 matches at 9 bases. The ends lost 5 bases at V and 2 bases at J; junction bases unmatched: 16. The V gene's germline CDR1 is SGHRS and CDR2 YFSETQ. The CDR3 has 18 amino acids. The CDR3 DNA reads as TGCGCCAGCAGTAGGTACCTAAATACAGGGGGCTCTAACACTGAAGCTTTCTTT. This gives the protein CASSRYLNTGGSNTEAFF.

The chain carries TRBV18 and TRBJ2-7; no clear D gene. Germline V CDR1 and CDR2: KGHSH, LQKENI. V lost 1 base and J 0 bases, leaving 7 bases between the germline ends. The CDR3 is 14 amino acids. This chain's CDR3 is CASSPLTGSYEQYF. CDR3 DNA sequence: TGTGCCAGCTCACCACTCACGGGCTCCTACGAGCAGTACTTC.

The rearrangement joins TRBV7-2 to TRBJ1-5; the match to TRBD1 covers 7 bases. V was pared by 5 bases and J by 3 bases, with 4 bases of the junction left unmatched. The CDR3 consists of 14 residues. Per germline, CDR1 SGHTA and CDR2 FQGNSA. The CDR3, as DNA: TGTGCCAGCAGCGACAGGGCTCACAATCAGCCCCAGCATTTT. Amino acids: CASSDRAHNQPQHF.

The chain combines TRBV6-1 with TRBJ2-7; D gene ambiguous. V gave up 7 bases and J gave up 0 bases, with 16 bases separating them. Per the germline V gene, CDR1 is MNHNS and CDR2 is SASEGT. This CDR3 spans 15 amino acids. CDR3 nucleotide sequence: TGTGCCAGCACCCCGTCTGCAACGTCCTCCTACGAGCAGTACTTC. It specifies CASTPSATSSYEQYF.

The rearrangement joins TRBV6-1 to TRBJ2-7; maybe TRBD2 (5 bases). Germline values: CDR1 MNHNS, CDR2 SASEGT. The length of the CDR3 is 13 residues. V lost 3 bases, J lost 5 bases, and 11 bases lay in between. CDR3 nucleotides: TGTGCCAGCAGTGAGTGGGAGAGAGACGAGCAGTACTTC. Protein sequence: CASSEWERDEQYF.

The rearrangement uses TRBV6-5 and TRBJ1-3; 7 positions match TRBD1. Germline V gene sequence: CDR1 MNHEY, CDR2 SVGAGI. Trimming at V came to 0 bases and at J to 0 bases, leaving 2 bases not matched to a gene. The CDR3 is 16 residues long. The CDR3 nucleotides are TGTGCCAGCAGTTACTCGACAGGGAGCTCTGGAAACACCATATATTTT. It encodes CASSYSTGSSGNTIYF.

V usage is TRBV5-1 and J usage is TRBJ2-1; TRBD1 or TRBD2 may be the D gene (5 bases each). Germline CDR1 is SGHRS and CDR2 is YFSETQ. The germline V and J ends were trimmed by 1 base and 5 bases, with 13 bases remaining between them. The CDR3 spans 15 residues. CDR3 in amino acids: CASSLTPGDHNEQFF. The DNA of the CDR3 is TGCGCCAGCAGCTTGACCCCTGGGGACCACAATGAGCAGTTCTTC.

V gene TRBV29-1 combines with J gene TRBJ2-1, with D possibly called TRBD1 or TRBD2 (6 bases each). The CDR3 runs 15 residues. The ends were cut back, 1 base at V and 3 bases at J, with 13 bases in the middle. Germline CDR1 reads SQVTM; CDR2 reads ANQGSEA. DNA of the CDR3: TGCAGCGTTGAAGTGACAGGCGGGGACTACAATGAGCAGTTCTTC. Its translation is CSVEVTGGDYNEQFF.

This sequence joins TRBV18 and TRBJ2-7; D may be TRBD1 (6 bases). The CDR3 runs to 14 residues. Trimming removed 1 base at V and 2 bases at J, with 9 bases between. Germline V lookup: CDR1 KGHSH, CDR2 LQKENI. The chain's CDR3 is CASSPLPGAYEQYF. The CDR3 DNA sequence: TGTGCCAGCTCACCACTTCCAGGGGCCTACGAGCAGTACTTC. Variable domain in full (rest from reference TRBV18 and TRBJ2-7): NAGVMQNPRHLVRRRGQEARLRCSPMKGHSHVYWYRQLPEEGLKFMVYLQKENIIDESGMPKERFSAEFPKEGPSILRIQQVVRGDSAAYFCASSPLPGAYEQYFGPGTRLTVT.